This record concerns one T cell receptor (beta chain) sequence. Its antigen is not known. The CDR3 covers 15 residues. Trimming took 4 bases from V and 4 from J, leaving 14 bases between them. TCRdb recomputed calls from the 5' RACE reads with MiXCR, one row per CDR3 protein. This table has roughly 600,000 distinct CDR3 sequences, about a sixth appearing once. This sample is part of a study of T-cell memory formation after mild COVID-19. Whole-study results and caveats: That cross-reactive memory joined was suggested by some responding clones appearing in pre-infection memory.

Sequenced input: PBMCs or a T cell subset sorted from them (not recorded which). The sequence derives from an adult woman who had mild COVID-19 (a few samples of this study predate the infection). Cell type and time point are not known. The J gene is TRBJ1-5, the V gene TRBV23-1, with TRBD1 as a possible D gene (5 bases). TRBV23-1 is treated as an ORF (open reading frame) with a function not yet certain. CDR3 in amino acids: CASSRPRDWNQPQHF. The CDR3 coding sequence is TGCGCCAGCAGTCGGCCCAGGGACTGGAATCAGCCCCAGCATTTT.